Reported below is one TCR beta chain. This clonotype has only a few counts. It has no known antigen specificity. Base quality data are lacking; no much larger clone is found one base away. V is cut by 4 bases and J by 2 bases, and the space between the germline ends is 9 bases. Including the terminal cysteine and phenylalanine, the CDR3 comprises 15 residues. Kept here is only the CDR3 DNA, which spans 45 bases and is read in frame from base 1. The CDR1 and CDR2 encoded by the germline V gene are LGHNA and YNFKEQ. The library was obtained by 5' RACE. TCRdb lists the instrument as Illumina HiSeq 2500. The second PCR ran for about 6 to 12 cycles and used a J-beta primer mix along with a sample-barcoded 5' primer. Each TCR beta cDNA molecule received a unique molecular identifier from a template-switch 5' adaptor carrying 12 random nucleotides. Each sample yielded at least 3 million CDR3-containing paired-end reads. First-strand cDNA synthesis was performed from all RNA using the Mint cDNA synthesis kit, with priming by a TRBC-specific oligonucleotide. Following uracil-DNA glycosylase treatment, a first 18-cycle PCR with universal primers M1SS and BC2_uni_R was performed on all cDNA. Processing in the source paper ran as follows. For normalization, 1 million high-quality reads, each with a distinct molecular identifier, were randomly selected from each sample. Instead of being binned into consensus sequences, reads with shared molecular identifiers were discarded. CDR3 identification, clonotype clustering and error correction used MiTCR with a Q25 quality threshold and the strictest error-elimination algorithm. Lower-bound total TCR beta diversity was estimated with a nonparametric unseen species model using Euler transformation. TCRdb reran the public reads through fastp at Q25 and MiXCR, keeping productive beta chains. Here each entry gathers all rows of one CDR3 protein and keeps the most common genes and DNA. For this entry, the V and J calls and clone size follow TCRdb and not the study's own pipeline. This sample has 1.5 million to 2 million distinct CDR3 sequences in its table, and about 50% of those were observed once. Less than 2.5% of the sample belongs to the ten largest clones.

This sample is drawn from a study of blood T cells in healthy people across ages (dated by TCRdb to 2015 to 2017). Looking at the study overall: In model experiments, template switching captured about one uniquely barcoded TCR beta cDNA molecule for every two T cells. To avoid experimental bias, donors of different ages were distributed randomly across sequencing lanes. Using deep sequencing normalized with unique cDNA molecular identifiers, the study measured how TCR beta repertoire diversity changes with age. For two donors (one aged 18 to 29 and one aged 80 or older), the study analyzed two additional independent replicas of 1 million unique cDNA reads from the same blood draw. Four age groups were formed from the donors: young (average about 16 years), middle-aged (approximately 39), aged (about 62) and long-lived (approximately 78).

General findings and caveats noted by the study authors: Estimates of total diversity from one million sequenced T cells were regarded as lower bounds and underestimates. Since profiling was done on bulk unsorted PBMCs, naive and antigen-experienced compartments could not be conclusively compared. A strong correlation was found between observed TCR beta diversity and the percentage of naive T cells measured by flow cytometry. Observed TCR beta diversity per million T cells fell roughly linearly with age, and a significant reduction was already apparent by age roughly 40. Compared with the aged group, the long-lived group had more naive CD4+ T cells, fewer expanded clones and increased TCR diversity, a pattern suggesting age selection. Because donor CMV infection status was unknown, age-related changes in expanded clonotypes were potentially confounded.

The donors were roughly 39 Caucasian individuals from Russia, aged roughly 6 to 100 years, who were systemically healthy. About 9.1 milliliters of peripheral blood were collected from each donor into EDTA-treated Vacutainer tubes. PBMCs were isolated by Ficoll-Paque density-gradient centrifugation, with at least 6.5 million obtained per sample. Total RNA was extracted from PBMCs with Trizol reagent, with at least 5.5 micrograms obtained per sample. For every donor, an aliquot of PBMCs went through flow cytometry to measure the percentages of naive CD45RAhigh/CD27high T cells. The sequenced material came from blood. This receptor was obtained from a woman in her 40s in good health. In this chain, TRBV4-2 is recombined with TRBJ2-6; the D gene is unclear. For the CDR3, the sequence is CASSPWVAGANVLTF. Read as DNA, the sequence is TGTGCCAGCAGCCCCTGGGTCGCTGGGGCCAACGTCCTGACTTTC.